A selection of T cell receptor beta chains follows, all from one sample in a study of blood T cell repertoires in COVID-19. The assay was immunoSEQ multiplex PCR, and TCRdb's table has in-frame clones only and misses some. The sample holds around 160,000 clones, around 82% seen once. Material for sequencing was peripheral blood. The receptors derive from a man aged 60 to 75 with active or convalescent COVID-19. CDR3s include the opening cysteine and the closing phenylalanine or tryptophan. A D gene is named only where the DNA matches it firmly. The size entry is marked missing in some rows and otherwise reads once, few, many or a size class.

v_call	clone_size	d_call	j_call	cdr3_aa	cdr3_nt
TRBV27	few	NA	TRBJ2-5	CASTDAGAETQYF	TGTGCCAGCACCGACGCGGGGGCAGAGACCCAGTACTTC
TRBV19	few	NA	TRBJ1-1	CASSSGRGTEAFF	TGTGCCAGTAGCTCGGGGCGGGGCACTGAAGCTTTCTTT
TRBV20-1	few	TRBD1	TRBJ1-2	CSARTGAHITF	TGCAGTGCTAGGACAGGGGCGCACATCACCTTC
TRBV7-9	NA	NA	TRBJ2-5	CASSLGLHGGETQYF	TGTGCCAGCAGCTTGGGCCTGCACGGGGGAGAGACCCAGTACTTC
TRBV7-3	once	NA	TRBJ2-1	CASSLGPDLANEQFF	TGTGCCAGCAGCTTAGGCCCGGACTTAGCCAATGAGCAGTTCTTC
TRBV7-6	once	NA	TRBJ2-2	CASSLFFPAGTHTGELFF	TGTGCCAGCAGCTTATTTTTTCCGGCGGGAACTCACACCGGGGAGCTGTTTTTT
TRBV3-1/TRBV3-2	NA	NA	TRBJ2-1	CASSVRGSVRSYNEQFF	TGTGCCAGCAGCGTAAGGGGGAGTGTCCGATCCTACAATGAGCAGTTCTTC
TRBV9	NA	NA	TRBJ1-3	CASSVAPGFSGNTIYF	TGTGCCAGCAGCGTAGCCCCGGGGTTCTCTGGAAACACCATATATTTT
TRBV6-5	NA	TRBD2	TRBJ2-7	CASSYTGLAGYEQYF	TGTGCCAGCAGTTATACCGGACTAGCGGGGTACGAGCAGTACTTC
TRBV28	NA	TRBD2	TRBJ2-7	CASSLWGVRGDEQYF	TGTGCCAGCAGTTTATGGGGGGTGCGGGGGGACGAGCAGTACTTC
TRBV7-2	NA	TRBD1	TRBJ2-2	CASRRPGQGAGGELFF	TGTGCCAGCAGGAGACCGGGACAGGGGGCCGGCGGGGAGCTGTTTTTT
TRBV4-3	NA	TRBD2	TRBJ2-5	CASSQAGLAGYQETQYF	TGCGCCAGCAGCCAAGCAGGACTAGCGGGGTACCAAGAGACCCAGTACTTC
TRBV4-3	NA	TRBD2	TRBJ2-3	CASSQKSGSPDTQYF	TGCGCCAGCAGCCAGAAAAGCGGGAGCCCAGATACGCAGTATTTT
TRBV4-1	NA	TRBD2	TRBJ2-7	CASSPSSQGGGYEQYF	TGCGCCAGCAGCCCCTCTTCGCAGGGCGGGGGATACGAGCAGTACTTC
TRBV5-4	once	NA	TRBJ1-1	CASSFHSEAFF	TGTGCCAGCAGCTTCCACAGTGAAGCTTTCTTT
TRBV11-2	NA	NA	TRBJ2-7	CASSFQDHGEQYF	TGTGCCAGCAGCTTCCAGGATCATGGCGAGCAGTACTTC
TRBV5-1	NA	NA	TRBJ2-7	CASGDTYSYEQYF	TGCGCCAGCGGGGACACCTACTCCTACGAGCAGTACTTC
TRBV9	NA	TRBD1	TRBJ2-1	CASSDTSGTGWANEQFF	TGTGCCAGCAGCGATACTTCCGGGACAGGGTGGGCAAATGAGCAGTTCTTC
TRBV29-1	NA	TRBD2	TRBJ2-7	CSVEGDSGRAAYEQYF	TGCAGCGTTGAAGGTGATAGCGGGAGGGCCGCCTACGAGCAGTACTTC
TRBV27	NA	TRBD1	TRBJ2-1	CASSLGWDRSRRNEQFF	TGTGCCAGCAGTTTGGGATGGGACAGGAGCCGCCGGAATGAGCAGTTCTTC
TRBV18	NA	NA	TRBJ1-5	CASSPQGAGEHNQPQHF	TGTGCCAGCTCACCTCAGGGCGCAGGCGAACACAATCAGCCCCAGCATTTT